This TCR beta chain appears in the sequencing data of a study of CD8 T cells in ankylosing spondylitis. This clonotype was recorded many times. The target antigen is unknown. Quantitative 5'-RACE was performed with molecular barcodes, and it yielded the TCR beta libraries. TCRdb re-called the 5' RACE reads through MiXCR, storing one row per CDR3 protein. The sample lists about 240,000 distinct CDR3 sequences; about 9.1% were seen once. Germline V lookup: CDR1 SGHDN, CDR2 FVKESK. This CDR3 comprises 14 residues. Trimming stripped 5 bases from V and 2 bases from J, with 11 bases between. Study conclusions and caveats: Significant enrichment of disease-linked clones was reported in matched ankylosing spondylitis synovial fluid. Some motif variants were previously reported in reactive arthritis synovial fluid and blood.

The J gene is TRBJ2-3, the V gene TRBV14; D is uncertain. This sequence was found in a male donor with ankylosing spondylitis or in good health (not recorded which). Specimen: blood, either unsorted or a sorted T cell fraction (not recorded which). The CDR3 DNA is TGTGCCAGCAGCTTAACACCGAACACAGATACGCAGTATTTT. Amino acid sequence: CASSLTPNTDTQYF.